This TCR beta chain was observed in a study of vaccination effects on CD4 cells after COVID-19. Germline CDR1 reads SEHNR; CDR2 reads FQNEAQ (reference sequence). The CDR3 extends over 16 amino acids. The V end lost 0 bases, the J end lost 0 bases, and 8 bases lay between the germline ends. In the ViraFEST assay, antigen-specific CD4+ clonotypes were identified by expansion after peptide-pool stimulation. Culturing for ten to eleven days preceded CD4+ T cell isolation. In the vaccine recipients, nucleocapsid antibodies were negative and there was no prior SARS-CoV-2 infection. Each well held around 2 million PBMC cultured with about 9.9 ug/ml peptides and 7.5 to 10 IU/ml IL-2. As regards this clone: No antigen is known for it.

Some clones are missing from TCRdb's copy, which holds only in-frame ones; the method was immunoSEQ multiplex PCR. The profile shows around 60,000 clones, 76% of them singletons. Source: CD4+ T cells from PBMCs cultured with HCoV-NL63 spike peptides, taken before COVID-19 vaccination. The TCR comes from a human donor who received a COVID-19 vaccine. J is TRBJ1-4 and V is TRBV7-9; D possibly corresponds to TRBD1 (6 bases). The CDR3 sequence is CASSLAQGATNEKLFF. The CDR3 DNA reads TGTGCCAGCAGCTTAGCACAGGGAGCAACTAATGAAAAACTGTTTTTT.